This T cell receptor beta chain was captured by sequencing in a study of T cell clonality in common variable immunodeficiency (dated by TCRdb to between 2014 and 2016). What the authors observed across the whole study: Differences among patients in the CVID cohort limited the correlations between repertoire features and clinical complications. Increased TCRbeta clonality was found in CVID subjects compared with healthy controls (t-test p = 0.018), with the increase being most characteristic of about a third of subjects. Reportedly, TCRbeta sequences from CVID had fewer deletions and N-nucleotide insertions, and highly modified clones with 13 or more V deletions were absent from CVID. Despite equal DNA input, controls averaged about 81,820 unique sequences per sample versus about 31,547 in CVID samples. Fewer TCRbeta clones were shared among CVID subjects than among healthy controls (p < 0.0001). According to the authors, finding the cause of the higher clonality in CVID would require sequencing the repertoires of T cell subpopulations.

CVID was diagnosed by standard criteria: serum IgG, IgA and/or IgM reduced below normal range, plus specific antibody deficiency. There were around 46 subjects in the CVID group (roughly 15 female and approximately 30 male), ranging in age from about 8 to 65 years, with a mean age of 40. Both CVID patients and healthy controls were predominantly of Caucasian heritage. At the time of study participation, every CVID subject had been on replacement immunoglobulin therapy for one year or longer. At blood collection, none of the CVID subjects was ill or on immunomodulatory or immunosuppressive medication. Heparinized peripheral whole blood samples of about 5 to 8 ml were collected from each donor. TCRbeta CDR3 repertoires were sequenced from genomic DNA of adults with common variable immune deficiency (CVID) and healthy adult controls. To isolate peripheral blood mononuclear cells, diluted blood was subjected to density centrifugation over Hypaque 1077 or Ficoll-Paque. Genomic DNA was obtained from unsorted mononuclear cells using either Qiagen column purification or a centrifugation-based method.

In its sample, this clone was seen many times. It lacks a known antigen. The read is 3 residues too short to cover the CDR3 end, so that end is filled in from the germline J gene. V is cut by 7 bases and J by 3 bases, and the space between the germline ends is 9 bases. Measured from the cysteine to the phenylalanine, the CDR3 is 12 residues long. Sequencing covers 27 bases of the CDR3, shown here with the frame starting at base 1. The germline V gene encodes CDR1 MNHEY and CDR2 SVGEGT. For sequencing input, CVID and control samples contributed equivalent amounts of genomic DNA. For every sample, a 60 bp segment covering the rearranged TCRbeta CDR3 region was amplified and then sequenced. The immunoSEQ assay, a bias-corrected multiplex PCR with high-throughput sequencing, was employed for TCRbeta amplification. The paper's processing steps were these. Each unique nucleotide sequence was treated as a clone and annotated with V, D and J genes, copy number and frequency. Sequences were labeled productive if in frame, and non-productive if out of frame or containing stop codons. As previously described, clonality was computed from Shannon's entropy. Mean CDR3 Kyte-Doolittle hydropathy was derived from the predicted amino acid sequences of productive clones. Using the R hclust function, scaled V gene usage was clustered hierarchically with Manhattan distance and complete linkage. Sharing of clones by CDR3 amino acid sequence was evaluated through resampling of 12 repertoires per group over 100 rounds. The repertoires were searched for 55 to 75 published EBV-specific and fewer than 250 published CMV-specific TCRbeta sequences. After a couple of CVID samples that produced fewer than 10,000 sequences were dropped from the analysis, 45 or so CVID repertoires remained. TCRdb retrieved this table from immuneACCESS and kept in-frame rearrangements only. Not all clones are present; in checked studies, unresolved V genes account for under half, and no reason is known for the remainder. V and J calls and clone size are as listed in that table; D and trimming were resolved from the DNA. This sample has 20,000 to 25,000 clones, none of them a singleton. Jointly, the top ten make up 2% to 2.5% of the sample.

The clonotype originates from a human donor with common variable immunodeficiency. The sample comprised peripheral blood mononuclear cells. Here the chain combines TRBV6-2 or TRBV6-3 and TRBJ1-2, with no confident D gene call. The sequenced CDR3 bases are TGTGCCAGCACCCCGGGTCACTATGGC. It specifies CASTPGHYG. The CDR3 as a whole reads CASTPGHYGYTF.